The rows below give T cell receptor beta chains drawn from one sample of a study of regulatory T cells in long-lasting Graves disease. TCRdb itself ran the multiplex PCR reads through MiXCR, one entry per CDR3 protein. Altogether roughly 520,000 distinct CDR3 sequences are present, around 13% being singletons, with the ten largest covering approximately 9%. These data were also reused for a study on T cells in Graves' hyperthyroidism and ophthalmopathy.

The material sequenced was peripheral blood mononuclear cells (PBMCs), taken at new diagnosis, from a patient treated with antithyroid drugs. The receptor set was obtained from a woman aged 30 to 39 with Graves disease. The CDR3 runs from the conserved cysteine through the conserved F or W. A D gene is named only where the DNA matches it firmly. Where a row states a size, it is once, few, many or the class of an expanded clone; other rows omit it.

>TRBV6-5|TRBJ1-1|TRBD1|.
CASTYSTDLVLVQGAIEAFF
TGTGCCAGCACTTATAGTACCGACCTTGTCCTTGTACAGGGGGCGATTGAAGCTTTCTTT
>TRBV9|TRBJ2-2|.|many
CASSAGTGELFF
TGTGCCAGCAGCGCGGGGACCGGGGAGCTGTTTTTT
>TRBV4-1|TRBJ1-5|.|few
CASSQDGGIGNQPQHF
TGCGCCAGCAGCCAAGACGGGGGCATAGGCAATCAGCCCCAGCATTTT
>TRBV20-1|TRBJ2-1|TRBD2|.
CSATKTSGSIGEQFF
TGCAGTGCTACAAAGACTAGCGGGAGTATCGGTGAGCAGTTCTTC
>TRBV28|TRBJ1-6|.|many
CASSFFGQGPNYSPLHF
.
>TRBV19|TRBJ2-1|.|.
CASSIVWRAGSYNEQFF
TGTGCCAGTAGTATAGTGTGGAGGGCGGGCTCCTACAATGAGCAGTTCTTC
>TRBV5-1|TRBJ2-5|.|.
CASSSGAEGTQYF
TGCGCCAGCAGCTCCGGGGCCGAGGGGACCCAGTACTTC
>TRBV5-4|TRBJ2-1|.|once
CASSSEWNEQFF
TGTGCCAGCAGCTCCGAATGGAATGAGCAGTTCTTC
>TRBV19|TRBJ2-1|TRBD2|many
CASRPPGGNEQFF
TGTGCCAGTAGACCCCCGGGGGGTAATGAGCAGTTCTTC
>TRBV11-2|TRBJ2-1|.|few
CASSLEPGAVYNEQFF
TGTGCCAGCAGCTTAGAGCCCGGGGCGGTTTACAATGAGCAGTTCTTC
>TRBV20-1|TRBJ2-3|.|many
CSARGSVGPETDTQYF
TGCAGTGCTAGGGGGTCCGTTGGCCCAGAAACAGATACGCAGTATTTT
>TRBV20-1|TRBJ2-5|.|many
CSAESFGGAGETQYF
TGCAGTGCCGAATCTTTCGGGGGAGCCGGAGAGACCCAGTACTTC
>TRBV7-8|TRBJ2-1|TRBD2|many
CASSFGGGLASYNEQFF
TGTGCCAGCAGCTTTGGCGGTGGACTAGCTTCCTACAATGAGCAGTTCTTC
>TRBV6-1|TRBJ1-4|TRBD1|many
CASRLLWQGVEKLFF
TGTGCCAGCAGGCTTTTATGGCAGGGGGTGGAAAAACTGTTTTTT
>TRBV7-9|TRBJ1-1|.|many
CAISDRNTEAFF
TGTGCCATCTCGGACAGGAACACTGAAGCTTTCTTT
>TRBV18|TRBJ2-7|TRBD2|.
CASSPGSGGSYEQYF
TGTGCCAGCTCACCGGGTAGCGGGGGTTCCTACGAGCAGTACTTC
>TRBV6-1|TRBJ2-7|.|many
CASRPTAYEQYF
TGTGCCAGCAGGCCGACAGCTTACGAGCAGTACTTC
>TRBV28|TRBJ2-7|TRBD1|many
CASSPRTGGTYEQYF
TGTGCCAGCAGTCCCCGGACAGGGGGGACCTACGAGCAGTACTTC
>TRBV5-1|TRBJ2-5|.|few
CASSLPQGLTGETQYF
TGCGCCAGCAGCTTACCACAGGGATTAACGGGGGAGACCCAGTACTTC
>TRBV12-3/TRBV12-4|TRBJ2-5|TRBD2|many
CASSHGLATETQYF
TGTGCCAGCAGCCACGGACTAGCGACCGAGACCCAGTACTTC
>TRBV20-1|TRBJ2-4|TRBD1|.
CSARPGQAAKNIQYF
TGCAGTGCTAGACCTGGACAGGCGGCCAAAAACATTCAGTACTTC
>TRBV30|TRBJ2-1|.|many
CAWGLTDRSEQFF
TGTGCCTGGGGGCTCACGGACAGAAGTGAGCAGTTCTTC
>TRBV11-2|TRBJ2-5|.|many
CASSLNRGGETQYF
TGTGCCAGCAGCTTAAACAGAGGGGGAGAGACCCAGTACTTC
>TRBV6-5|TRBJ2-7|TRBD2|many
CASSYRGGLAGYEQYF
TGTGCCAGCAGTTACAGGGGGGGACTAGCGGGATACGAGCAGTACTTC
>TRBV11-1|TRBJ1-1|.|.
CASSFGGFEAFF
TGTGCCAGCAGCTTCGGGGGCTTTGAAGCTTTCTTT
>TRBV10-3|TRBJ2-5|.|many
CAISEWGQETQYF
TGTGCCATCAGTGAGTGGGGACAAGAGACCCAGTACTTC
>TRBV30|TRBJ2-3|.|.
CAWSDGTPNTQYF
TGTGCCTGGAGCGACGGGACACCCAATACGCAGTATTTT
>TRBV7-2|TRBJ1-1|.|many
CASSPDSHPNTEAFF
TGTGCCAGCAGCCCAGATAGCCACCCGAACACTGAAGCTTTCTTT